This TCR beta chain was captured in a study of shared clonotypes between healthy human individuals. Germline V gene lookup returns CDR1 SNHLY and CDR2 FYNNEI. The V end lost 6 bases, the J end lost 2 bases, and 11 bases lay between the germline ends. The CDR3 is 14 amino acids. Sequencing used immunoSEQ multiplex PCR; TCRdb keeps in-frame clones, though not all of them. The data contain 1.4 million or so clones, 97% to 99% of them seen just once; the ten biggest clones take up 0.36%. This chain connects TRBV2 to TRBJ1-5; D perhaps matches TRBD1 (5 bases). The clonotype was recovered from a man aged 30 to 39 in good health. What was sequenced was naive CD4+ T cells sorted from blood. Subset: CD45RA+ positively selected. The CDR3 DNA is TGTGCCAGCAGCCAACAGACAGGCAATCAGCCCCAGCATTTT. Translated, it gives CASSQQTGNQPQHF.